Below are 9 T cell receptor beta chains sequenced from a single sample in a study of blood T cell repertoires in COVID-19. The protocol was immunoSEQ multiplex PCR, while the TCRdb copy is restricted to in-frame clones and leaves out a portion. The table has roughly 61,000 clones, roughly 80% seen once. The specimen was peripheral blood. Every receptor here comes from a woman aged 70-85 years with acute or convalescent COVID-19.

This clone was found once. The CDR3 DNA is TGTGCCAGCGGAGCGGGGCTTACCTACAATGAGCAGTTCTTC. Translating it yields CASGAGLTYNEQFF. V usage is TRBV2 and J usage is TRBJ2-1; 7 nucleotides align to TRBD2. Per germline, CDR1 SNHLY and CDR2 FYNNEI. The CDR3 consists of 14 residues. Trimming removed 8 bases from V and 2 bases from J; junction bases left unmatched: 6.

This chain connects TRBV5-1 to TRBJ1-1; maybe TRBD1 (5 bases). The CDR3 runs 13 residues. Looked up from germline, CDR1 is SGHRS and CDR2 is YFSETQ. Trimming removed 4 bases at V and 1 base at J, with 8 bases between. CDR3 amino acids: CASSQGQNTEAFF. As DNA, the CDR3 is TGCGCCAGCAGCCAAGGACAGAACACTGAAGCTTTCTTT. Complete variable domain (other parts from reference TRBV5-1 and TRBJ1-1): KAGVTQTPRYLIKTRGQQVTLSCSPISGHRSVSWYQQTPGQGLQFLFEYFSETQRNKGNFPGRFSGRQFSNSRSEMNVSTLELGDSALYLCASSQGQNTEAFFGQGTRLTVV.

V and J are TRBV6-1 and TRBJ1-2; unclear D gene. Germline CDR1 MNHNS, CDR2 SASEGT. There are 14 residues in the CDR3. Between the trimmed V and J ends, which lost 1 base and 7 bases, there was a span of 13 bases. CDR3 nucleotide sequence: TGTGCCAGCAGTGAAGGGGGAGGGTCGTTTGGCTACACCTTC. It encodes CASSEGGGSFGYTF.

The table lists this clone with a few counts. The chain joins TRBV14 to TRBJ1-1, with unresolved D. V lost 1 base, J lost 5 bases, and 11 bases lay in between. This CDR3 region has 14 residues. The germline CDR1 and CDR2 sequences are SGHDN and FVKESK. The CDR3 nucleotides read TGTGCCAGCAGCCAAGCCCTGCAGGCGACTGAAGCTTTCTTT. Encoded protein: CASSQALQATEAFF. Complete variable domain (other parts from reference TRBV14 and TRBJ1-1): EAGVTQFPSHSVIEKGQTVTLRCDPISGHDNLYWYRRVMGKEIKFLLHFVKESKQDESGMPNNRFLAERTGGTYSTLKVQPAELEDSGVYFCASSQALQATEAFFGQGTRLTVV.

V usage is TRBV10-2 and J usage is TRBJ1-6; D remains ambiguous. The V gene lost 8 bases and the J gene lost 7 bases, with 12 bases spanning the gap. Germline V gives CDR1 WSHSY, CDR2 SAAADI. The CDR3 extends over 13 amino acids. The CDR3 DNA reads TGCGCCAGCGAGTCAGGCCTCAATTCACCCCTCCACTTT. Translating gives CASESGLNSPLHF.

The J gene is TRBJ1-2, the V gene TRBV28, with 9 nucleotides matching TRBD1. V lost 4 bases, J lost 4 bases, and 7 bases stayed unmatched. The germline V gene has CDR1 MDHEN and CDR2 SYDVKM. The CDR3 consists of 15 residues. Here the CDR3 DNA reads TGTGCCAGCAGTTCCGGGGACAGGGATTTCTATGGCTACACCTTC. Protein: CASSSGDRDFYGYTF.

This chain uses TRBV21-1 with TRBJ1-5. TRBV21-1 is assigned pseudogene status. The CDR3 has 14 amino acids. CDR3 sequence: CAPGGSISNQPQHF. In DNA form, the CDR3 reads TGTGCCCCGGGGGGGTCCATAAGCAATCAGCCCCAGCATTTT.

This clone was counted only a few times. This chain connects TRBV19 to TRBJ1-6; D uncertain. Germline lookup yields CDR1 LNHDA and CDR2 SQIVND (reference sequence). CDR3 length: 15 residues. V lost 8 bases, J lost 8 bases, and 19 bases lay in between. The chain's CDR3 is CASPIREDKHSPLHF. DNA of the CDR3: TGTGCCAGTCCCATACGGGAAGACAAACATTCACCCCTCCACTTT. Full variable domain (remainder filled in from reference TRBV19 and TRBJ1-6): DGGITQSPKYLFRKEGQNVTLSCEQNLNHDAMYWYRQDPGQGLRLIYYSQIVNDFQKGDIAEGYSVSREKKESFPLTVTSAQKNPTAFYLCASPIREDKHSPLHFGNGTRLTVT.

CDR3 sequence reads: CAWTKDRGNTEAFF. CDR3 nucleotide sequence: TGTGCCTGGACCAAAGACAGGGGCAACACTGAAGCTTTCTTT. The V and J genes are TRBV30 and TRBJ1-1; 8 positions agree with TRBD1. The CDR3 extends over 14 amino acids. V lost 4 bases and J lost 2; bases outside the gene matches: 6. Germline CDR1 GTSNPN, CDR2 SVGIG (reference sequence). Full variable domain (missing parts from reference TRBV30 and TRBJ1-1): SQTIHQWPATLVQPVGSPLSLECTVEGTSNPNLYWYRQAAGRGLQLLFYSVGIGQISSEVPQNLSASRPQDRQFILSSKKLLLSDSGFYLCAWTKDRGNTEAFFGQGTRLTVV.